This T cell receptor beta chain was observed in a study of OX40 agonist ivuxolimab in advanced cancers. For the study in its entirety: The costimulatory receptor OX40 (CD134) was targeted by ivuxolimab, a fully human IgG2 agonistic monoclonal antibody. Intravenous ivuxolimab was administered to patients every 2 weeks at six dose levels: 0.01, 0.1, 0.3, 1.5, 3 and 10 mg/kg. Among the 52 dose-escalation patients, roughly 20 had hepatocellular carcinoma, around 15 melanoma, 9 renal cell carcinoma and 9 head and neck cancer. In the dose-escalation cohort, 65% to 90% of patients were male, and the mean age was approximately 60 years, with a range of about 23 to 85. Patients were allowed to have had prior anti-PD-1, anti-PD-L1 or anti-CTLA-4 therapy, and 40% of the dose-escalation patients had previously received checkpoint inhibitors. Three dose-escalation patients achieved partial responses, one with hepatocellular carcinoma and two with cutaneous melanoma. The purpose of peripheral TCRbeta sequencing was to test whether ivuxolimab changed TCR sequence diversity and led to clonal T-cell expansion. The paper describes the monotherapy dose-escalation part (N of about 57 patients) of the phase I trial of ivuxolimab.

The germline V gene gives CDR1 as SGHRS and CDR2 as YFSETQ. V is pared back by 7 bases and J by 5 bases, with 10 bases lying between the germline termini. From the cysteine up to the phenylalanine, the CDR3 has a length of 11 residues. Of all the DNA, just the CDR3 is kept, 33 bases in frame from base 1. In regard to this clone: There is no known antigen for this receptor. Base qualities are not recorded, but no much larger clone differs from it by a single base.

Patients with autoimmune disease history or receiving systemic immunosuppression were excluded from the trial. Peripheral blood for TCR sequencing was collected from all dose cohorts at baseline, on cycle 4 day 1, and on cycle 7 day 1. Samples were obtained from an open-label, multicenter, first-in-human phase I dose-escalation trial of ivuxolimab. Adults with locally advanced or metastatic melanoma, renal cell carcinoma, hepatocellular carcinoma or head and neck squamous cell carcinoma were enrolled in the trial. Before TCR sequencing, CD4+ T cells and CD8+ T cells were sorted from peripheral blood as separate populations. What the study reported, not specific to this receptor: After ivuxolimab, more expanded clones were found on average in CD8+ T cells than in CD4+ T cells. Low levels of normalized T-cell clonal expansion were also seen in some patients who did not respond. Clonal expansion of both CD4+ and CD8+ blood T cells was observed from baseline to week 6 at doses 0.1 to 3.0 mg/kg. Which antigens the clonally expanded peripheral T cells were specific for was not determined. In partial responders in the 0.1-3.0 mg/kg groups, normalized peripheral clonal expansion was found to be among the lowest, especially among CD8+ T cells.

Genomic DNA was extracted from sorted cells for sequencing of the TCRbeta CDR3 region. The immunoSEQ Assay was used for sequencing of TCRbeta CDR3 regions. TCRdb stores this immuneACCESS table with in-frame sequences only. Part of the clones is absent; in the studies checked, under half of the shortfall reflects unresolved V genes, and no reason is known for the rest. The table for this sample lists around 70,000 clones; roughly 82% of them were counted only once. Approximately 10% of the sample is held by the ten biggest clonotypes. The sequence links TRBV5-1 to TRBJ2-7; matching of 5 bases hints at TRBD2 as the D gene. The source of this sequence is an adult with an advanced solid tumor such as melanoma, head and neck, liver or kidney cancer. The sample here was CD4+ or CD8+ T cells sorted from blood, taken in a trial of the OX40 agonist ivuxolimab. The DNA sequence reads TGCGCCAGCGGCACTAGTGACGAGCAGTACTTC. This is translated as CASGTSDEQYF.